This T cell receptor (beta chain) was recovered during a study of blood T cell repertoires in COVID-19. At the level of the study: There were acute and convalescent COVID-19 samples, and they came from the United States, Italy and Spain. In each case, the material was cDNA or gDNA derived from T cells, B-cell-depleted T cells, or PBMCs.

Trimming left V 6 bases short and J 4 bases short, with 13 bases between. This CDR3 contains 14 residues. Germline lookup yields CDR1 MNHEY and CDR2 SMNVEV (reference sequence). Original processing methods: Researchers report that nucleated cell counts were estimated from reference gene primer amplification. This table comes from immunoSEQ multiplex PCR, and its TCRdb copy is limited to in-frame clones, with some not included. Clone size and V and J calls were adopted from that table, with D and trimming inferred from the DNA. Of around 230,000 clones in the sample, about nine tenths were seen once. The origin of this receptor is a man aged 55 to 70 who had recovered from COVID-19. Sequenced sample: peripheral blood. The rearrangement links TRBV27 to TRBJ1-5; possibly TRBD1 for D (5 bases). The CDR3: CASSRPGGNQPQHF. CDR3 DNA: TGTGCCAGCAGCCGCCCGGGGGGAAATCAGCCCCAGCATTTT.